This T cell receptor (beta chain) comes out of a study of blood T cells in healthy people across ages. Study-level points and caveats: TCR beta diversity, measured per million T cells, fell in a roughly linear way with age. It was held that diversity estimates obtained from one million T cells represented underestimates.

This clonotype has a count of ten or more. Its antigen is not known. A J-beta primer mix and a sample-barcoded 5' primer were used in a second PCR of about 7 to 11 cycles. No fewer than 3 million CDR3-containing paired-end reads came from each sample. TCRdb ran MiXCR on the 5' RACE reads and lists one entry per CDR3 protein. The sample lists 710,000 or so distinct CDR3 sequences, approximately 30% occurring once. The CDR3 length is 14 residues. From germline, CDR1 is MNHEY and CDR2 SVGAGI. V shed 6 bases and J shed 0 bases, with 12 bases lying between them. The specimen was blood. The receptor comes from a woman of 80 years or more in good health. The chain uses TRBV6-5 and TRBJ2-7; D call uncertain. The DNA of the CDR3 is TGTGCCAGCAGATCGACACGGAGCTCCTACGAGCAGTACTTC. Translation gives CASRSTRSSYEQYF.